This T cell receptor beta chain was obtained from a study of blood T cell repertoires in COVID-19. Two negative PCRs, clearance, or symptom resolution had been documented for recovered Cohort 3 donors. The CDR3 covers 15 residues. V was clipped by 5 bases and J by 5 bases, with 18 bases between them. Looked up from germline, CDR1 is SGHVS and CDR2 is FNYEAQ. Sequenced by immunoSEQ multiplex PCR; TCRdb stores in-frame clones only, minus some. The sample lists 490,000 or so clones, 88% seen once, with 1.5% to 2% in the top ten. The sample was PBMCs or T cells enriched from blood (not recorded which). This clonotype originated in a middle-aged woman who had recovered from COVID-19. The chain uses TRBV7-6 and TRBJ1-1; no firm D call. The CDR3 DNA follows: TGTGCCAGCAGCCAAACTCGGGGAGGGTTGACTGAAGCTTTCTTT. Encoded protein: CASSQTRGGLTEAFF. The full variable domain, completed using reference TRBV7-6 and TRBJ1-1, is GAGVSQSPRYKVTKRGQDVALRCDPISGHVSLYWYRQALGQGPEFLTYFNYEAQQDKSGLPNDRFSAERPEGSISTLTIQRTEQRDSAMYRCASSQTRGGLTEAFFGQGTRLTVV.